This T cell receptor beta chain derives from a study of graft-versus-host responses after intestinal transplantation. Study-level information: Each of the recipients got a multivisceral, liver-intestinal, or isolated intestinal transplant.

CDR1 and CDR2 from the germline V gene are MNHEY and SVGAGI. This CDR3 spans 13 amino acids. V lost 4 bases to trimming and J lost 4 bases, with 7 bases between them. Turning to this clone: Its antigen is as yet unknown.

TCRdb's table, derived via immunoSEQ multiplex PCR, lists solely in-frame clones and lacks some. The sample yields around 69,000 clones, around 90% seen once. This specimen consisted of unstimulated CD8+ T cells sorted from spleen or lymph node cells, obtained before transplant. The rearrangement joins TRBV6-5 to TRBJ1-4; D unclear. The sequence derives from a human donor who was the organ donor for an intestinal transplant. The CDR3 bases are TGTGCCAGCAGTTTGGGAGGTAATGAAAAACTGTTTTTT. Translated: CASSLGGNEKLFF.